This T cell receptor (beta chain) is drawn from a study of identical twins. To note about this clonotype: The antigen remains undetermined.

MiXCR, applied by TCRdb to the 5' RACE reads, yields one record per CDR3 protein. This sample has roughly 1,500,000 distinct CDR3 sequences; 32% occur once, and the top ten carry 0.25% to 0.3%. Overall study findings and caveats: Findings came from cross-sectional statistics, without long-term follow-up of donors. In zero-insertion analyses, partial confounding could arise from invariant MAIT and iNKT cells. Twin sharing of out-of-frame TCR alpha was underestimated by models in monozygotic pairs.

Germline CDR1 is SGHRS and CDR2 is YFSETQ. The ends lost 4 bases at V and 3 bases at J; junction bases unmatched: 9. This CDR3 is 15 amino acids long. The sequencing sample was made of cord blood. The chain combines TRBV5-1 with TRBJ2-5, with TRBD2 matching over 7 bases. The TCR comes from a newborn girl in good health. This CDR3 is CASSITGLTKETQYF. The CDR3, as DNA: TGCGCCAGCAGCATAACGGGACTAACAAAAGAGACCCAGTACTTC.